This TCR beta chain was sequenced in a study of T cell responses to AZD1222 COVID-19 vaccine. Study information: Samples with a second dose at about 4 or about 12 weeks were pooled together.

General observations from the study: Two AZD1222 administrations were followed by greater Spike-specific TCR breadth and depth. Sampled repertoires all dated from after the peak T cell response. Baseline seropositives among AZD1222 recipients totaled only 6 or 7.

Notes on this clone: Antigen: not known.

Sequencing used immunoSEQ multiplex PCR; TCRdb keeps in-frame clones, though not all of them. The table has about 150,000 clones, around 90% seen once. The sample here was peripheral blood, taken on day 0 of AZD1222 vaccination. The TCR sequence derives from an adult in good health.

The CDR3 DNA reads as TGTGCCAGCAGCACCGGGACAGGGGAAACCTACGAGCAGTACTTC. Protein sequence: CASSTGTGETYEQYF. This sequence joins TRBV5-6 and TRBJ2-7, with TRBD1 identical over 10 bases. V shed 4 bases and J 2 bases; nucleotides not matched to a gene: 6. The CDR3 length is 15 residues. Germline V gene lookup returns CDR1 SGHDT and CDR2 YYEEEE.